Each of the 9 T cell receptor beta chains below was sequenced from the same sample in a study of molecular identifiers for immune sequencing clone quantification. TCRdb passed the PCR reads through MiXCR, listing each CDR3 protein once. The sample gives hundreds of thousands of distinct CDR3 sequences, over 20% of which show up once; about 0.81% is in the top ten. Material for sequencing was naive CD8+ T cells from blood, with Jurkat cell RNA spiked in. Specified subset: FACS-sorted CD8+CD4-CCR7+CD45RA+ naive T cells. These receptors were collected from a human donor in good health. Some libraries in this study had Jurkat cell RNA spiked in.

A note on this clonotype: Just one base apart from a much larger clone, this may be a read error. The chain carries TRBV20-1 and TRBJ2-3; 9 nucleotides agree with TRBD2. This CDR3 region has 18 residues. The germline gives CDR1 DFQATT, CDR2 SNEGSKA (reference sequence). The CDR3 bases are TGCAGTGCGCGAGGGCTAGCGGGACCGGGCACTTTCACAGGTACGCAGTATTTT. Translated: CSARGLAGPGTFTGTQYF.

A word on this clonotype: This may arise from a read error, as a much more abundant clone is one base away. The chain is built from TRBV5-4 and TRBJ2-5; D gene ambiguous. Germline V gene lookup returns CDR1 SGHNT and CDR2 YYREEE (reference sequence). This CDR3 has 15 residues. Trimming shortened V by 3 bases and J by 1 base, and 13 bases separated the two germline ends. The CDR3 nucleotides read TGTGCCAGCAGCTCGGATCAGGCCCCCCAAGAGACCCAGTACTTC. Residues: CASSSDQAPQETQYF.

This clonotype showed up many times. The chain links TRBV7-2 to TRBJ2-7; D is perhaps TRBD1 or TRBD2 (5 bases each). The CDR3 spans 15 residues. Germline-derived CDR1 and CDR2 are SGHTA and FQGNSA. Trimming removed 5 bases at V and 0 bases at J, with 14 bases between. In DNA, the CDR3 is TGTGCCAGCAGCCCTACCAGGGAGAGCTCCTACGAGCAGTACTTC. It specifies CASSPTRESSYEQYF.

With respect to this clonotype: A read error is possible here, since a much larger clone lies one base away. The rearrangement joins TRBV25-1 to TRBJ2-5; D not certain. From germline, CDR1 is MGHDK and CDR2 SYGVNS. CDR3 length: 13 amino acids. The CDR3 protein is CASSERSEEAQYF. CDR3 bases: TGTGCCAGCAGTGAACGGTCAGAAGAGGCCCAGTACTTC. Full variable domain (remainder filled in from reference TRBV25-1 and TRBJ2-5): EADIYQTPRYLVIGTGKKITLECSQTMGHDKMYWYQQDPGMELHLIHYSYGVNSTEKGDLSSESTVSRIRTEHFPLTLESARPSHTSQYLCASSERSEEAQYFGPGTRLLVL.

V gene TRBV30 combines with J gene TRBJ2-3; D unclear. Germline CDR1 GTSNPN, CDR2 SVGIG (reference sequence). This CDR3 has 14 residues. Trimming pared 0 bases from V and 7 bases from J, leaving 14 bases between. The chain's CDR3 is CAWSVRNGWNTQYF. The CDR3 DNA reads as TGTGCCTGGAGTGTACGGAACGGGTGGAATACGCAGTATTTT.

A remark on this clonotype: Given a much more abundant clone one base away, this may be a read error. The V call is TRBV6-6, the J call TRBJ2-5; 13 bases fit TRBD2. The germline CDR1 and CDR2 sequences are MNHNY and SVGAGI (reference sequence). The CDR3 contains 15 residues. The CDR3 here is CASTLLAGGREAQYF. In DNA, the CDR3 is TGTGCCAGCACCCTACTAGCGGGGGGGCGAGAGGCCCAGTACTTC.

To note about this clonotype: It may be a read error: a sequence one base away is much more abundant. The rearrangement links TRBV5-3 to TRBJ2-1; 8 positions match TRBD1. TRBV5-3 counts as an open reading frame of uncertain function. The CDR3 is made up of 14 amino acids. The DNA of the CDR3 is TGTGCCAGCAGCTCGGCACAGGGGGACGATGAGCAGTTCTTC. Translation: CASSSAQGDDEQFF.

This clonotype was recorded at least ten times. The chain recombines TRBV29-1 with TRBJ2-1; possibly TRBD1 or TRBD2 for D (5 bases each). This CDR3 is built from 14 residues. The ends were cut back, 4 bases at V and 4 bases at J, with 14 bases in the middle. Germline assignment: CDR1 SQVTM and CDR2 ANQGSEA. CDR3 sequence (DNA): TGCAGCGTTGTTTCTGGGACGGGGTACAATGAGCAGTTCTTC. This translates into CSVVSGTGYNEQFF.

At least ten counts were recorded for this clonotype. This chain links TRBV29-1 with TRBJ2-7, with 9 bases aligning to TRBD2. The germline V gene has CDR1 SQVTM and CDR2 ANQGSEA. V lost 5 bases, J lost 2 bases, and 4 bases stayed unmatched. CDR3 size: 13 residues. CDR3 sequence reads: CSVLAGETYEQYF. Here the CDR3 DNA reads TGCAGCGTTTTAGCGGGAGAGACCTACGAGCAGTACTTC.